The 21 T cell receptor beta chains below were found in one sample sequenced in a study of blood T cells in healthy people across ages. The authors ran a second PCR of about 7 to 12 cycles using a sample-barcoded 5' primer and a J-beta primer mix. A single record per CDR3 protein comes from TCRdb applying MiXCR to the 5' RACE reads. The table records about 1.5 million distinct CDR3 sequences, approximately 43% of them present only once. Sequencing was done on a sample of blood. The receptors were gathered from a woman in her late teens or twenties in good health.

The chain employs TRBV7-3 and TRBJ2-5, with D perhaps TRBD1 or TRBD2 (6 bases each). Near its end, the DNA agrees better with TRBJ2-7, so the J call may be wrong. This CDR3 has 14 amino acids. CDR1 is SGHTA, CDR2 FQGTGA, per germline. CDR3 sequence reads: CASSPGARNHEQYF. The CDR3 coding sequence is TGTGCCAGCAGCCCGGGGGCTAGAAACCACGAGCAGTACTTC.

V gene TRBV6-6 combines with J gene TRBJ1-2; TRBD1 matches at 7 bases. The CDR3 sequence is 14 residues long. Unmatched junction bases numbered 7, after V lost 7 bases and J lost 2 bases. CDR1 and CDR2 from the germline V gene are MNHNY and SVGAGI (reference sequence). The CDR3 sequence: CASISGQRNYGYTF. CDR3 nucleotide sequence: TGTGCCAGCATTTCGGGACAGCGAAACTATGGCTACACCTTC.

The chain is built from TRBV10-1 and TRBJ2-6; D may be TRBD1 (6 bases). The CDR3 loop spans 15 amino acids. Per germline, CDR1 WNHNN and CDR2 SYGVQD (reference sequence). The V end lost 8 bases, the J end lost 1 base, and 12 bases lay between the germline ends. This CDR3 reads CASGKGGSGANVLTF. In nucleotides, the CDR3 is TGCGCCAGCGGTAAAGGGGGTTCTGGGGCCAACGTCCTGACTTTC.

This clonotype was detected only a few times. The rearrangement joins TRBV9 to TRBJ2-3; D possibly corresponds to TRBD2 (5 bases). The ends were cut back, 3 bases at V and 1 base at J, with 12 bases in the middle. Germline loops: CDR1 SGDLS, CDR2 YYNGEE. The CDR3 runs 15 residues. The CDR3 nucleotides read TGTGCCAGCAGCGGTGGACTGGTACGCACAGATACGCAGTATTTT. This codes for CASSGGLVRTDTQYF.

CDR3 protein: CASRPRDRVRQFF. DNA of the CDR3: TGTGCCAGCAGACCCCGGGACAGGGTACGGCAGTTCTTC. The gene calls are TRBV6-6 and TRBJ2-1; 9 bases agree with TRBD1. CDR3 length: 13 residues. CDR1 and CDR2 from the germline V gene are MNHNY and SVGAGI (reference sequence). V lost 6 bases, J lost 12 bases, and 9 bases stayed unmatched.

The table lists this clonotype with a count of one. This chain connects TRBV4-3 to TRBJ1-1; no reliable D call. The CDR3 spans 15 residues. CDR1 is LGHNA, CDR2 YSLEER, per germline. V shed 0 bases and J shed 4 bases, with 12 bases lying between them. CDR3 residues: CASSQDYWGGTEAFF. Written as DNA, the CDR3 is TGCGCCAGCAGCCAAGATTATTGGGGAGGCACTGAAGCTTTCTTT.

The gene calls are TRBV7-8 and TRBJ1-4, with 7 bases matching TRBD1. J gave up 6 bases and V 6 bases, and 7 bases lay outside the gene matches. Germline V gene sequence: CDR1 SGHVS, CDR2 FQNEAQ. CDR3 length: 14 amino acids. In DNA form, the CDR3 reads TGTGCCAGCAGTTCCGGGACAGCACATGAAAAACTGTTTTTT. Translating gives CASSSGTAHEKLFF.

The gene calls are TRBV6-5 and TRBJ1-2; 8 nucleotides agree with TRBD1. CDR3 length: 13 amino acids. V trimming: 6 bases; J trimming: 4 bases; junction bases outside the gene matches: 4. CDR1 is MNHEY, CDR2 SVGAGI, per germline. The CDR3 protein is CASRLGQVYGYTF. For the CDR3, the DNA is TGTGCCAGCAGACTGGGACAGGTCTATGGCTACACCTTC.

In its sample, this clonotype was seen a few times. The chain carries TRBV9 and TRBJ2-1, with a tentative D call TRBD2 (5 bases). CDR1 is SGDLS, CDR2 YYNGEE, per germline. V was trimmed by 0 bases and J by 9 bases, leaving 13 bases between them. The CDR3 is made up of 14 amino acids. CDR3 residues: CASSVASSGGEQFF. DNA for the CDR3: TGTGCCAGCAGCGTAGCCAGCAGCGGCGGTGAGCAGTTCTTC.

The rearrangement uses TRBV20-1 and TRBJ1-2, with 7 bases that match TRBD1. The CDR3 has 14 residues. Germline V CDR1 and CDR2: DFQATT, SNEGSKA (reference sequence). V trimming: 4 bases; J trimming: 4 bases; junction bases outside the gene matches: 9. The CDR3 sequence is CSATDRDPLYGYTF. In DNA form, the CDR3 reads TGCAGTGCTACCGACAGGGATCCTCTCTATGGCTACACCTTC.

The rearrangement joins TRBV10-2 to TRBJ1-6; D uncertain. V was cut by 4 bases and J by 6 bases, with 13 bases left in between. The CDR3 has 15 residues. Germline CDR1 is WSHSY and CDR2 is SAAADI. The DNA for the CDR3 is TGCGCCAGCAGTGTGCAAGGGCCCTCTAATTCACCCCTCCACTTT. This sequence encodes CASSVQGPSNSPLHF.

A few counts support this clonotype. The gene calls are TRBV6-6 and TRBJ2-5; the D is unclear. Trimming removed 5 bases from V and 10 bases from J, with 17 bases in between. The length of the CDR3 is 13 residues. Per germline, CDR1 MNHNY and CDR2 SVGAGI (reference sequence). Here the CDR3 reads CASSTDMGGDQYF. CDR3 nucleotides: TGTGCCAGCAGTACCGACATGGGTGGGGACCAGTACTTC.

This clonotype was observed a handful of times. This rearrangement joins TRBV5-1 to TRBJ1-5; D is possibly TRBD1 (6 bases). This CDR3 is built from 14 residues. V was shortened by 4 bases and J by 3 bases, with 11 bases between the two germline ends. From germline, CDR1 is SGHRS and CDR2 YFSETQ. CDR3 DNA sequence: TGCGCCAGCAGCCAGGACAGTACCAATCAGCCCCAGCATTTT. Protein: CASSQDSTNQPQHF.

The V call is TRBV12-3 or TRBV12-4, the J call TRBJ2-1; TRBD1 aligns across 7 bases. CDR3 length: 16 residues. V lost 5 bases to trimming and J lost 0 bases; unmatched junction nucleotides: 7. CDR3 bases: TGTGCCAGCAGTCGTGAACAGGGGACCTCCTACAATGAGCAGTTCTTC. It is translated as CASSREQGTSYNEQFF.

The chain has TRBV12-3 or TRBV12-4 and TRBJ2-5, with 11 bases matching TRBD2. V gave up 3 bases and J gave up 0 bases; unmatched junction bases: 6. The CDR3 is made up of 17 amino acids. The CDR3 spells CASSFGRTSGYQETQYF. Written as DNA, the CDR3 is TGTGCCAGCAGTTTTGGTCGGACTAGCGGGTACCAAGAGACCCAGTACTTC.

This chain uses TRBV7-2 with TRBJ2-1; D may be TRBD1 (5 bases). This CDR3 contains 16 residues. V was shortened by 11 bases and J by 9 bases, with 29 bases between the two germline ends. Germline CDR1 is SGHTA and CDR2 is FQGNSA. The CDR3 reads CAEAAGKGRVFSEQFF. The CDR3 DNA follows: TGTGCCGAAGCAGCTGGAAAGGGCAGGGTCTTCAGTGAGCAGTTCTTC.

The chain uses TRBV29-1 and TRBJ2-3; D gene uncertain. Germline CDR1 is SQVTM and CDR2 is ANQGSEA. The CDR3 loop spans 15 amino acids. The germline V and J ends were trimmed by 2 bases and 4 bases, with 16 bases remaining between them. CDR3 coding DNA: TGCAGCGTTGAATATGCCGGTAGGGATGCAGATACGCAGTATTTT. Its protein product is CSVEYAGRDADTQYF.

This clonotype was observed a single time. The junction and the germline gene differ at one end; a read error may be behind it. The gene calls are TRBV7-6 and TRBJ2-7; the D gene is possibly TRBD1 (5 bases). The CDR3 is 16 residues long. Germline CDR1 and CDR2: SGHVS and FNYEAQ. The CDR3 nucleotides read TGTGCCGGCAGCTCAATTCTAGGCGACAGCCACTACGAGCAGTACTTC. It is translated as CAGSSILGDSHYEQYF.

Many counts were recorded for this clonotype. This rearrangement joins TRBV2 to TRBJ1-1; D uncertain. The germline V and J ends were trimmed by 6 bases and 0 bases, with 5 bases remaining between them. The CDR3 length is 12 residues. CDR1 and CDR2 (germline): SNHLY, FYNNEI. CDR3 coding DNA: TGTGCCAGCAGGAGAGTGAACACTGAAGCTTTCTTT. Translation gives CASRRVNTEAFF.

This clonotype was seen only once. The chain combines TRBV5-1 with TRBJ1-1; no reliable D call. This CDR3 contains 15 residues. V lost 1 base, J lost 0 bases, and 10 bases lay in between. Germline CDR1 is SGHRS and CDR2 is YFSETQ. The CDR3 here is CASSLSSPMNTEAFF. In nucleotides, the CDR3 is TGCGCCAGCAGCTTGTCCTCACCTATGAACACTGAAGCTTTCTTT.

This chain uses TRBV18 with TRBJ1-6, with D perhaps TRBD1 (5 bases). With 8 bases removed from V and 3 bases from J, the gap between germline ends came to 17 bases. The CDR3 sequence is 16 residues long. Germline CDR1 reads KGHSH; CDR2 reads LQKENI. The CDR3 region is CASATKPGSYNSPLHF. CDR3 coding DNA: TGTGCCAGCGCCACGAAGCCAGGGAGCTATAATTCACCCCTCCACTTT.